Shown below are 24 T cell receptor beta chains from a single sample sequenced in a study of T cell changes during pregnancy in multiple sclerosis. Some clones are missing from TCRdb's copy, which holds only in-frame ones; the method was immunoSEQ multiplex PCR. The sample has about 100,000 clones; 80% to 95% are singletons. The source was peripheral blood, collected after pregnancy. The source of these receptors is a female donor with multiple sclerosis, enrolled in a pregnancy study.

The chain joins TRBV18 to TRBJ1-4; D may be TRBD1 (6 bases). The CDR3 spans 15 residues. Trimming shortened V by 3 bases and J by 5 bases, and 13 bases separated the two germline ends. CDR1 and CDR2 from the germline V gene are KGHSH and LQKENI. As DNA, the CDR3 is TGTGCCAGCTCACCCTTGGGGGGGGGCAATGAAAAACTGTTTTTT. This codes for CASSPLGGGNEKLFF.

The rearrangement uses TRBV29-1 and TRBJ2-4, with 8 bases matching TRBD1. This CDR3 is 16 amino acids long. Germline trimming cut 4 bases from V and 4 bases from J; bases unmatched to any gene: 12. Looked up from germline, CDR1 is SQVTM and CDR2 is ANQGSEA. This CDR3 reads CSVVGVDRGSKNIQYF. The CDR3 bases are TGCAGCGTTGTGGGGGTCGACAGGGGCTCTAAAAACATTCAGTACTTC.

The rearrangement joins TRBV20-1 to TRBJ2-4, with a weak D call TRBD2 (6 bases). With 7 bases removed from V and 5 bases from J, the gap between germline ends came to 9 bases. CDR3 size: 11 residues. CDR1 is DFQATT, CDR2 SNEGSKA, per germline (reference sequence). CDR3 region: CSVPGENIQYF. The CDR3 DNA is TGCAGTGTTCCGGGGGAAAACATTCAGTACTTC.

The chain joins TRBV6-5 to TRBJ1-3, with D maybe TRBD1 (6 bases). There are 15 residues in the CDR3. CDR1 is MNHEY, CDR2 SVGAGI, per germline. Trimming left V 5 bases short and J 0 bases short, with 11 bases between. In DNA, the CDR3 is TGTGCCAGCAGTGTAACAGGGAGCTCTGGAAACACCATATATTTT. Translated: CASSVTGSSGNTIYF.

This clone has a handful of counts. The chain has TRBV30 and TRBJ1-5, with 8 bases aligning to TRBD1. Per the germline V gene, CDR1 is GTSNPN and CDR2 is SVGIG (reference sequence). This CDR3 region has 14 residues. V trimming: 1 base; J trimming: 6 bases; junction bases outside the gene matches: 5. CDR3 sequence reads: CAWSGGQGGQPQHF. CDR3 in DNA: TGTGCCTGGAGTGGCGGACAGGGTGGTCAGCCCCAGCATTTT. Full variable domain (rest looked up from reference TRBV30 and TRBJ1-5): SQTIHQWPATLVQPVGSPLSLECTVEGTSNPNLYWYRQAAGRGLQLLFYSVGIGQISSEVPQNLSASRPQDRQFILSSKKLLLSDSGFYLCAWSGGQGGQPQHFGDGTRLSIL.

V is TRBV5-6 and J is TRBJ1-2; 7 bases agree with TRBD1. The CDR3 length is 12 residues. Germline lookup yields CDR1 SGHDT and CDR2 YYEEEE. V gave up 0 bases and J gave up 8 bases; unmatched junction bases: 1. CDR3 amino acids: CASSLGGGGYTF. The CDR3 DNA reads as TGTGCCAGCAGCTTGGGAGGGGGCGGCTACACCTTC.

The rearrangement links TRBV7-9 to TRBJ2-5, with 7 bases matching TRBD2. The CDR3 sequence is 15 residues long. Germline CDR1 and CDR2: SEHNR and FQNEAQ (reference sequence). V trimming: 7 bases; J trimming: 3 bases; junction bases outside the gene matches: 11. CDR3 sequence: CASISRRDYEETQYF. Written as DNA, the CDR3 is TGTGCCAGCATCTCGAGGCGGGACTACGAAGAGACCCAGTACTTC.

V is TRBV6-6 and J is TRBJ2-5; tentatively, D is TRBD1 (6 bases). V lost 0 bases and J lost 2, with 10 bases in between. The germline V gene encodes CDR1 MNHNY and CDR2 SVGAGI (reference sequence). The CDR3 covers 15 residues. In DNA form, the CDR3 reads TGTGCCAGCAGTTACTCCGGGACATTTCAAGAGACCCAGTACTTC. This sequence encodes CASSYSGTFQETQYF.

CDR3 sequence (DNA): TGTGCCAGCAGCTACCCTGGACAGGGGGCGTCGGACTACACCTTC. Its protein product is CASSYPGQGASDYTF. The rearrangement joins TRBV28 to TRBJ1-2; 11 positions match TRBD1. After removal of 6 bases from V and 10 bases from J, the junction contained 13 bases not matched to a gene. This CDR3 is built from 15 residues. CDR1 and CDR2 (germline): MDHEN, SYDVKM.

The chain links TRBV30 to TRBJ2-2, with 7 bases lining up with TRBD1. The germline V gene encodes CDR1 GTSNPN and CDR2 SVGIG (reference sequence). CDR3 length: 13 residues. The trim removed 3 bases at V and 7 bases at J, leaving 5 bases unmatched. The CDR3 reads CAWRTGYDGELFF. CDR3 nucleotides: TGTGCCTGGAGGACAGGGTATGACGGGGAGCTGTTTTTT. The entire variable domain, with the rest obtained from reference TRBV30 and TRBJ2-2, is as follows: SQTIHQWPATLVQPVGSPLSLECTVEGTSNPNLYWYRQAAGRGLQLLFYSVGIGQISSEVPQNLSASRPQDRQFILSSKKLLLSDSGFYLCAWRTGYDGELFFGEGSRLTVL.

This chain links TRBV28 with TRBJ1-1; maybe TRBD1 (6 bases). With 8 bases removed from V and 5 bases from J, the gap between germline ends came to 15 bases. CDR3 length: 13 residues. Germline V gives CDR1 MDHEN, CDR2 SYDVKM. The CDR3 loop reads CASQGGVTTEAFF. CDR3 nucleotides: TGTGCCAGCCAAGGGGGGGTGACGACTGAAGCTTTCTTT.

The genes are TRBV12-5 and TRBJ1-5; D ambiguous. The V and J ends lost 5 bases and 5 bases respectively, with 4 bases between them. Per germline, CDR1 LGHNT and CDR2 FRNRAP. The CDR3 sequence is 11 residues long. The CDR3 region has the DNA TGTGCTAGTGGTACTCATCAGCCCCAGCATTTT. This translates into CASGTHQPQHF.

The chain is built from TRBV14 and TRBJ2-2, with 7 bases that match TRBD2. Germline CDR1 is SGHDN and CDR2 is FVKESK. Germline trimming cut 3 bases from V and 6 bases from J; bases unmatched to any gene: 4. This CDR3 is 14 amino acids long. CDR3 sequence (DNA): TGTGCCAGCAGCCAGGCGGGAGCCTCCGGGGAGCTGTTTTTT. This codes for CASSQAGASGELFF.

The CDR3 coding sequence is TGTGCCAGCAGCTTAGGGGCTGAATCCTACGAGCAGTACTTC. This encodes CASSLGAESYEQYF. The rearrangement uses TRBV7-9 and TRBJ2-7; D gene ambiguous. This CDR3 is 14 amino acids long. With 1 base removed from V and 1 base from J, the gap between germline ends came to 8 bases. Germline lookup yields CDR1 SEHNR and CDR2 FQNEAQ (reference sequence).

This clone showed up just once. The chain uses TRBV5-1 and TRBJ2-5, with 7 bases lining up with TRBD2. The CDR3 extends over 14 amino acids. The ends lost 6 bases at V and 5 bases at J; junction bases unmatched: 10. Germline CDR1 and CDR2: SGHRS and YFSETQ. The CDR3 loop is CASTPRGEWETQYF. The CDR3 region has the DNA TGCGCCAGCACCCCTCGGGGGGAGTGGGAGACCCAGTACTTC.

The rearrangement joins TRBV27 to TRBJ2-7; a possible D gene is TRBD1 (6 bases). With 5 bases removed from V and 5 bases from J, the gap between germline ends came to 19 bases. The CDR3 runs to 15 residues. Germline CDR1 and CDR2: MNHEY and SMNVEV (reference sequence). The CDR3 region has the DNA TGTGCCAGCAGTCACCGACCGGCAGGGGACGACGAGCAGTACTTC. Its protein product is CASSHRPAGDDEQYF.

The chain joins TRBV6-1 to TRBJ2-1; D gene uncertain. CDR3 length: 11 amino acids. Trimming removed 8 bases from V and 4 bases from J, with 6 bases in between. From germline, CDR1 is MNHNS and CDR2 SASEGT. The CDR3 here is CASAVYNEQFF. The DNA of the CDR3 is TGTGCCAGCGCGGTATACAATGAGCAGTTCTTC.

The DNA for the CDR3 is TGCGCCAGCAGCTTGGGGGACACTAGCAATCAGCCCCAGCATTTT. Its protein product is CASSLGDTSNQPQHF. V is TRBV5-1 and J is TRBJ1-5; D is perhaps TRBD1 (6 bases). Trimming shortened V by 0 bases and J by 0 bases, and 7 bases separated the two germline ends. Germline CDR1 is SGHRS and CDR2 is YFSETQ. The CDR3 spans 15 residues.

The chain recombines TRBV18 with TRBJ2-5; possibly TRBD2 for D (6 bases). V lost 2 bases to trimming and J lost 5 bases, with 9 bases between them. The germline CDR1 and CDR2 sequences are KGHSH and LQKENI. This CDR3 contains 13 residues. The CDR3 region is CASSPGAGETQYF. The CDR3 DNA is TGTGCCAGCTCACCAGGGGCGGGGGAGACCCAGTACTTC.

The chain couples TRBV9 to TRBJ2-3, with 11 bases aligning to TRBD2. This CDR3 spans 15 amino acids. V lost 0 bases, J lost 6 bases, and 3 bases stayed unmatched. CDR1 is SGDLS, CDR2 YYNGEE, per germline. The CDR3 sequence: CASSVGLAGRDTQYF. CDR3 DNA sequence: TGTGCCAGCAGCGTAGGACTAGCGGGGAGGGATACGCAGTATTTT.

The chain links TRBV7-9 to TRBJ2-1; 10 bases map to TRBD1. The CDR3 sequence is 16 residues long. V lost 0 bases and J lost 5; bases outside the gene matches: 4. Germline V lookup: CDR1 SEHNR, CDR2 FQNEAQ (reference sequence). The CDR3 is CASSLAMGQGNNEQFF. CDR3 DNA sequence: TGTGCCAGCAGCTTAGCGATGGGACAGGGGAACAATGAGCAGTTCTTC.

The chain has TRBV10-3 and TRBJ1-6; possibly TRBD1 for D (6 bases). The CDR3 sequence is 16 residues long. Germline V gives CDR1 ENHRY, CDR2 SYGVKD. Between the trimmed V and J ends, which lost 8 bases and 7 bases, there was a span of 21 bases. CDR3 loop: CAISTKGRGINSPLHF. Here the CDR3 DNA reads TGTGCCATCTCTACTAAGGGCAGGGGAATAAATTCACCCCTCCACTTT.

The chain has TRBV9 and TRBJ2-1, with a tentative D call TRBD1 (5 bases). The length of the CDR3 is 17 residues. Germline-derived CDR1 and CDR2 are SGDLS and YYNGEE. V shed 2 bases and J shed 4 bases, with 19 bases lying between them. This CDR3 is CASSVDPVGRQYNEQFF. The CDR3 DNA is TGTGCCAGCAGCGTCGATCCAGTAGGTAGACAGTACAATGAGCAGTTCTTC.

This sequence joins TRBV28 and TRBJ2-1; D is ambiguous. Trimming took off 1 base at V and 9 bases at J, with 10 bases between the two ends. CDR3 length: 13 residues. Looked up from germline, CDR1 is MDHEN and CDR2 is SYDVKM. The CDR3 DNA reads TGTGCCAGCAGTTTATTAGGAGCATCTGAGCAGTTCTTC. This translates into CASSLLGASEQFF.